These 31 T cell receptor beta chains came from one sample sequenced in a study of regulatory T cells in long-lasting Graves disease. The TCR beta library used iRepertoire HTBI primers with Arm-PCR amplification of CDR3. MiXCR, applied by TCRdb to the multiplex PCR reads, yields one record per CDR3 protein. This table holds 550,000 or so distinct CDR3 sequences, around 12% found once. Documented time point: newly diagnosed GD, antithyroid drugs for less than 3 months. PBMCs provided the RNA from which the TCR library was made. The same data also went into a second study, on T cells in Graves' hyperthyroidism and ophthalmopathy.

Sequenced here: peripheral blood mononuclear cells (PBMCs), sampled at new diagnosis, from a patient treated with antithyroid drugs. Every receptor here comes from a woman aged 30 to 39 with Graves disease.

The V and J genes are TRBV20-1 and TRBJ2-1; 8 bases match TRBD2. With V trimmed by 5 bases and J by 0 bases, 12 bases remained unmatched. CDR3 length equals 17 residues. From germline, CDR1 is DFQATT and CDR2 SNEGSKA (reference sequence). The CDR3 DNA sequence: TGCAGTGCTCGCCATCCGGGGGGGCGGGGCTCCTACAATGAGCAGTTCTTC. This sequence encodes CSARHPGGRGSYNEQFF.

For the CDR3, the DNA is TGTGCCAGCGCTGGGACCTGGAACAATGAGCAGTTCTTC. Protein sequence: CASAGTWNNEQFF. J is TRBJ2-1 and V is TRBV11-2; D tentatively fits TRBD1 or TRBD2 (5 bases each). The V end was cut by 8 bases, the J end by 5 bases, with 13 bases between. Germline CDR1 SGHAT, CDR2 FQNNGV. This CDR3 is built from 13 residues.

The gene calls are TRBV5-8 and TRBJ2-1, with 7 nucleotides matching TRBD2. The J segment lost 0 bases and the V segment lost 2 bases, leaving 14 bases of the junction unmatched. CDR1 and CDR2 from the germline V gene are SGHTS and YDEGEE. The CDR3 spans 19 residues. CDR3 residues: CASSLFLGASGNSYNEQFF. The CDR3 bases are TGTGCCAGCAGCTTATTCTTAGGGGCCAGCGGGAACTCCTACAATGAGCAGTTCTTC.

This clonotype was seen many times. The chain carries TRBV2 and TRBJ2-1, with 8 bases lining up with TRBD1. The V gene's germline CDR1 is SNHLY and CDR2 FYNNEI. The trim removed 4 bases at V and 3 bases at J, leaving 5 bases unmatched. The CDR3 is 15 amino acids. The CDR3 is CASSAQGANYNEQFF. Written as DNA, the CDR3 is TGTGCCAGCAGTGCCCAGGGGGCCAACTACAATGAGCAGTTCTTC.

This clonotype was seen many times. V and J are TRBV4-1 and TRBJ2-1; D possibly corresponds to TRBD2 (6 bases). V lost 0 bases and J lost 8, with 20 bases in between. Germline V lookup: CDR1 MGHRA, CDR2 YSYEKL. The CDR3 is 17 amino acids. The CDR3 loop reads CASSQDPGSPLSDEQFF. CDR3 sequence (DNA): TGCGCCAGCAGCCAAGATCCCGGGAGCCCGCTATCGGATGAGCAGTTCTTC.

V is TRBV5-1 and J is TRBJ2-1; D is unresolved. From germline, CDR1 is SGHRS and CDR2 YFSETQ. Trimming removed 0 bases at V and 13 bases at J, with 14 bases between. This CDR3 comprises 13 residues. The CDR3 sequence is CASSLVADQTQFF. The DNA for the CDR3 is TGCGCCAGCAGCTTGGTGGCAGATCAGACCCAGTTCTTC.

This clonotype has ten or more counts. This sequence joins TRBV11-2 and TRBJ2-3, with TRBD1 matching over 7 bases. Per germline, CDR1 SGHAT and CDR2 FQNNGV. V lost 1 base to trimming and J lost 6 bases; unmatched junction nucleotides: 4. CDR3 length: 14 amino acids. The CDR3 loop reads CASSLVQGSDTQYF. The CDR3 DNA sequence: TGTGCCAGCAGCTTAGTACAGGGGTCGGATACGCAGTATTTT.

This sequence joins TRBV12-3 or TRBV12-4 and TRBJ1-1, with 10 bases identical to TRBD1. With V trimmed by 2 bases and J by 2 bases, 5 bases remained unmatched. The CDR3 has 16 residues. DNA for the CDR3: TGTGCCAGCAGTTTATGGGGGACAGGGGACAACACTGAAGCTTTCTTT. Translating it yields CASSLWGTGDNTEAFF.

The table lists this clonotype with a count of one. V gene TRBV28 combines with J gene TRBJ2-7; tentative D call: TRBD2 (6 bases). Per the germline V gene, CDR1 is MDHEN and CDR2 is SYDVKM. The CDR3 sequence is 15 residues long. V lost 6 bases and J 0 bases, leaving 15 bases between the germline ends. Written as DNA, the CDR3 is TGTGCCAGCAGGGGAGGCCAGTTCAGCTCCTACGAGCAGTACTTC. Amino acid sequence: CASRGGQFSSYEQYF. The variable domain in full, completed from reference TRBV28 and TRBJ2-7, reads DVKVTQSSRYLVKRTGEKVFLECVQDMDHENMFWYRQDPGLGLRLIYFSYDVKMKEKGDIPEGYSVSREKKERFSLILESASTNQTSMYLCASRGGQFSSYEQYFGPGTRLTVT.

This clonotype has only a few counts. The chain joins TRBV6-1 to TRBJ2-1; 7 nucleotides align to TRBD1. The CDR3 runs 17 residues. Germline assignment: CDR1 MNHNS and CDR2 SASEGT. With 7 bases clipped from V and 6 bases from J, the junction kept 18 bases outside the gene matches. In DNA, the CDR3 is TGTGCCAGCACGTATTCGCCCGGGACAGAGCTCTCCAATGAGCAGTTCTTC. Amino acid sequence: CASTYSPGTELSNEQFF.

This clonotype was observed at least ten times. CDR3 in DNA: TGTGCCAGCAGTATTATCGTAGGTAGCACAGATACGCAGTATTTT. This sequence encodes CASSIIVGSTDTQYF. This chain connects TRBV28 to TRBJ2-3; D call uncertain. The CDR3 is 15 residues long. CDR1 and CDR2 from the germline V gene are MDHEN and SYDVKM. Trimming took off 5 bases at V and 0 bases at J, with 12 bases between the two ends.

The rearrangement joins TRBV12-3 or TRBV12-4 to TRBJ2-5; 7 nucleotides agree with TRBD1. The J segment lost 7 bases and the V segment lost 8 bases, leaving 16 bases of the junction unmatched. This CDR3 has 15 residues. The CDR3 DNA follows: TGTGCCAGCTGCCCCTCTCAACAGGGGACCCGGACCCAGTACTTC. Its translation: CASCPSQQGTRTQYF.

J is TRBJ1-5 and V is TRBV7-2; unclear D gene. Germline-derived CDR1 and CDR2 are SGHTA and FQGNSA. The CDR3 has 14 residues. With 5 bases removed from V and 9 bases from J, the gap between germline ends came to 17 bases. The CDR3 is CASSQWGGDRPQHF. CDR3 nucleotides: TGTGCCAGCAGCCAGTGGGGTGGGGATCGGCCCCAGCATTTT.

The rearrangement links TRBV13 to TRBJ1-1; perhaps TRBD1 as D (5 bases). CDR1 is PRHDT, CDR2 FYEKMQ, per germline (reference sequence). There are 16 residues in the CDR3. V lost 5 bases, J lost 0 bases, and 16 bases lay in between. The CDR3 DNA follows: TGTGCCAGCAGCCATGGACGGGGCCCAATGAACACTGAAGCTTTCTTT. It specifies CASSHGRGPMNTEAFF.

CDR3: CASMRLGGNTEAFF. The DNA of the CDR3 is TGTGCCAGCATGAGATTAGGGGGGAACACTGAAGCTTTCTTT. This chain connects TRBV6-2 or TRBV6-3 to TRBJ1-1; perhaps TRBD1 as D (6 bases). The CDR3 is 14 amino acids. Germline values: CDR1 MNHEY, CDR2 SVGEGT. V was trimmed by 7 bases and J by 1 base, leaving 13 bases between them.

This clonotype was seen a few times. The J gene is TRBJ2-4, the V gene TRBV9; 14 bases agree with TRBD2. Germline CDR1 is SGDLS and CDR2 is YYNGEE. The CDR3 is 16 amino acids. The V gene end was trimmed by 0 bases and the J gene end by 4 bases; junction bases not matched to a gene: 0. CDR3 coding DNA: TGTGCCAGCAGCGTAGGACTAGCGGGAGGGAAAAACATTCAGTACTTC. Translated: CASSVGLAGGKNIQYF.

This clonotype was recorded many times. The chain combines TRBV29-1 with TRBJ2-2; TRBD2 matches 7 bases. CDR1 is SQVTM, CDR2 ANQGSEA, per germline. The CDR3 length is 14 residues. The ends lost 7 bases at V and 0 bases at J; junction bases unmatched: 5. Here the CDR3 reads CSAASGANTGELFF. In DNA, the CDR3 is TGCAGCGCCGCTAGCGGAGCGAACACCGGGGAGCTGTTTTTT.

There are many counts of this clonotype. The chain recombines TRBV7-2 with TRBJ2-4; the match to TRBD1 covers 9 bases. There are 12 residues in the CDR3. V shed 5 bases and J 14 bases; nucleotides not matched to a gene: 7. Per germline, CDR1 SGHTA and CDR2 FQGNSA. The CDR3 DNA reads as TGTGCCAGCAGCCTAGGGACAGGGCCGGAGTACTTC. Amino acid sequence: CASSLGTGPEYF. Combining the CDR3 with reference TRBV7-2 and TRBJ2-4 gives the whole variable domain GAGVSQSPSNKVTEKGKDVELRCDPISGHTALYWYRQSLGQGLEFLIYFQGNSAPDKSGLPSDRFSAERTGGSVSTLTIQRTQQEDSAVYLCASSLGTGPEYFGAGTRLSVL.

This clonotype was observed at least ten times. The chain carries TRBV30 and TRBJ1-5; maybe TRBD1 (5 bases). This CDR3 spans 13 amino acids. With 0 bases removed from V and 2 bases from J, the gap between germline ends came to 5 bases. Germline CDR1 is GTSNPN and CDR2 is SVGIG (reference sequence). The CDR3 DNA reads as TGTGCCTGGAGTGTAGGGGGCAATCAGCCCCAGCATTTT. Amino acids: CAWSVGGNQPQHF.

This clonotype was seen repeatedly, ten times or more. The chain couples TRBV18 to TRBJ1-2, with TRBD1 as a possible D gene (5 bases). The V gene's germline CDR1 is KGHSH and CDR2 LQKENI. This CDR3 has 13 residues. The V end lost 4 bases, the J end lost 6 bases, and 12 bases lay between the germline ends. CDR3 protein: CASSRDGSDGYTF. The CDR3 nucleotides are TGTGCCAGCTCACGGGACGGCTCTGATGGCTACACCTTC.

The sample holds a few counts of this clonotype. The rearrangement uses TRBV4-1 and TRBJ2-1; maybe TRBD2 (5 bases). Germline values: CDR1 MGHRA, CDR2 YSYEKL. V was shortened by 0 bases and J by 9 bases, with 12 bases between the two germline ends. The CDR3 is 14 amino acids. The CDR3 DNA sequence: TGCGCCAGCAGCCAAGATCTAGCAGGACCTGAGCAGTTCTTC. As protein: CASSQDLAGPEQFF.

The sample holds many counts of this clonotype. The V call is TRBV28, the J call TRBJ2-7; no reliable D call. Per the germline V gene, CDR1 is MDHEN and CDR2 is SYDVKM. This CDR3 comprises 11 residues. V was clipped by 2 bases and J by 7 bases, with 6 bases between them. CDR3 sequence (DNA): TGTGCCAGCAGTTTAGGTGCTGAGCAGTACTTC. It yields the protein CASSLGAEQYF.

Turning to this clonotype: A much larger clone sits a single nucleotide away, making a read error possible. The chain joins TRBV11-2 to TRBJ2-1; weak D call: TRBD2 (5 bases). Trimming removed 9 bases from V and 4 bases from J, with 16 bases in between. This CDR3 has 14 amino acids. Germline V lookup: CDR1 SGHAT, CDR2 FQNNGV. The CDR3: CASLPSRPYNEQFF. The CDR3 DNA reads as TGTGCCAGTCTTCCTAGCAGGCCATACAATGAGCAGTTCTTC.

This clonotype has ten or more counts. The chain combines TRBV6-1 with TRBJ2-3; 11 positions match TRBD2. This CDR3 contains 16 residues. The germline V gene encodes CDR1 MNHNS and CDR2 SASEGT. With V trimmed by 7 bases and J by 4 bases, 10 bases remained unmatched. The CDR3 bases are TGTGCCAGCAAATTAGTACTAGCGGGAGTTGCAGATACGCAGTATTTT. This translates into CASKLVLAGVADTQYF.

This clonotype was detected many times. The gene calls are TRBV7-3 and TRBJ2-1; 8 nucleotides line up with TRBD2. J was trimmed by 0 bases and V by 5 bases; bases with no gene match: 6. The length of the CDR3 is 16 residues. Germline V gene data show CDR1 as SGHTA and CDR2 as FQGTGA. DNA for the CDR3: TGTGCCAGCAGCAAAAATCTAGCGGGCTCCTACAATGAGCAGTTCTTC. This translates into CASSKNLAGSYNEQFF.

This clonotype has at least ten counts. The genes are TRBV6-1 and TRBJ2-5; 9 bases match TRBD1. This CDR3 is 15 amino acids long. Germline-derived CDR1 and CDR2 are MNHNS and SASEGT. The V and J ends lost 1 base and 5 bases, in that order; junction bases with no gene match: 5. The CDR3, as DNA: TGTGCCAGCAGTGAAGAGGCGACAGGGGGTGAGACCCAGTACTTC. It encodes CASSEEATGGETQYF.

This clonotype has ten or more counts. This chain joins TRBV2 and TRBJ2-3, with a tentative D call TRBD1 (6 bases). The V and J ends lost 5 bases and 0 bases respectively, with 9 bases between them. The germline gives CDR1 SNHLY, CDR2 FYNNEI. The CDR3 is 14 residues long. CDR3 loop: CASSSTGSTDTQYF. For the CDR3, the DNA is TGTGCCAGCAGTTCAACAGGGAGCACAGATACGCAGTATTTT.

In its sample, this clonotype was seen many times. The gene calls are TRBV19 and TRBJ1-2; 7 bases are a match to TRBD1. J gave up 2 bases and V 6 bases, and 9 bases lay outside the gene matches. Germline CDR1 LNHDA, CDR2 SQIVND (reference sequence). The CDR3 consists of 15 residues. The DNA of the CDR3 is TGTGCCAGTAGCAGGACAGGCCGAGGGAACTATGGCTACACCTTC. Residues: CASSRTGRGNYGYTF.

The rearrangement joins TRBV3-1 to TRBJ2-3, with TRBD2 matching over 13 bases. The CDR3 runs to 18 residues. The germline gives CDR1 LGHDT, CDR2 YNNKEL (reference sequence). After removal of 4 bases from V and 5 bases from J, the junction contained 12 bases not matched to a gene. The CDR3 region is CASSPRALAGGPGDTQYF. The CDR3 nucleotides read TGTGCCAGCAGCCCCCGGGCACTAGCGGGAGGGCCAGGAGATACGCAGTATTTT.

This clonotype appeared many times. The chain recombines TRBV29-1 with TRBJ1-5; D unclear. CDR1 SQVTM and CDR2 ANQGSEA come from the germline V gene. The V end lost 6 bases, the J end lost 0 bases, and 12 bases lay between the germline ends. CDR3 length equals 14 residues. CDR3 bases: TGCAGCGTCTCCGACGGGTTTAGCAATCAGCCCCAGCATTTT. Translation: CSVSDGFSNQPQHF. Filled out from reference TRBV29-1 and TRBJ1-5, the complete variable domain reads SAVISQKPSRDICQRGTSLTIQCQVDSQVTMMFWYRQQPGQSLTLIATANQGSEATYESGFVIDKFPISRPNLTFSTLTVSNMSPEDSSIYLCSVSDGFSNQPQHFGDGTRLSIL.

The chain carries TRBV12-3 or TRBV12-4 and TRBJ1-5; 10 positions match TRBD1. The CDR3 extends over 16 amino acids. V shed 6 bases and J 5 bases; nucleotides not matched to a gene: 10. The CDR3 loop is CASSLSGTGDDQPQHF. The CDR3 coding sequence is TGTGCCAGCAGCCTTAGCGGGACAGGGGATGATCAGCCCCAGCATTTT.